This entry features one T cell receptor beta chain sequence. With 4 bases removed from V and 10 bases from J, the gap between germline ends came to 23 bases. The CDR3 totals 16 residues. The germline CDR1 and CDR2 sequences are MNHNS and SASEGT. The sample is drawn from a study of blood T cells in healthy people across ages. The second PCR ran roughly 6 to 11 cycles with a sample-barcoded 5' primer and J-beta primers. In TCRdb, the 5' RACE reads were re-called with MiXCR into one record per CDR3 protein. The data show hundreds of thousands of distinct CDR3 sequences, less than 45% seen once. It was ten milliliters of peripheral blood that were drawn from each donor.

This sequence was found in a man older than 75 in good health. What was sequenced was blood. The rearrangement uses TRBV6-1 and TRBJ2-1; D possibly uses TRBD1 or TRBD2 (5 bases each). The CDR3 region has the DNA TGTGCCAGCAGTGTAAATTCCGGACCGCTGAGGGGCGAGCAGTTCTTC. It codes for CASSVNSGPLRGEQFF.